Each of the 8 T cell receptor beta chains below was sequenced from the same sample in a study of T-cell memory formation after mild COVID-19. TCRdb called the 5' RACE reads again in MiXCR, with one record for every CDR3 protein. This sample has around 340,000 distinct CDR3 sequences, with approximately 13% found just once. Source material: PBMCs or a T cell subset sorted from them (not recorded which). All receptors derive from a young man who had mild COVID-19 (a few samples of this study predate the infection). Cell type and time point are not known.

The chain recombines TRBV4-3 with TRBJ2-7; 10 bases map to TRBD2. This CDR3 has 16 residues. Losses at the gene ends were 0 bases for V and 7 bases for J; bases not matched to a gene: 9. CDR1 and CDR2 (germline): LGHNA, YSLEER. The CDR3 protein is CASSQEIAGGASEQYF. DNA of the CDR3: TGCGCCAGCAGCCAAGAGATAGCGGGGGGCGCGAGTGAGCAGTACTTC.

The chain couples TRBV10-3 to TRBJ2-7; D is tentatively TRBD1 or TRBD2 (5 bases each). V was shortened by 5 bases and J by 6 bases, with 23 bases between the two germline ends. CDR3 length: 16 residues. Germline V gene sequence: CDR1 ENHRY, CDR2 SYGVKD. CDR3 region: CAISNIWDPDFREQYV. As DNA, the CDR3 is TGTGCCATCAGTAACATTTGGGACCCCGACTTTCGCGAGCAGTACGTC.

This rearrangement joins TRBV20-1 to TRBJ1-2, with unresolved D. The germline CDR1 and CDR2 sequences are DFQATT and SNEGSKA (reference sequence). The CDR3 sequence is 12 residues long. The germline V and J ends were trimmed by 0 bases and 9 bases, with 11 bases remaining between them. The CDR3 reads CSARDGRESYTF. The DNA of the CDR3 is TGCAGTGCTAGAGACGGACGGGAGAGCTACACCTTC.

The chain employs TRBV7-8 and TRBJ2-1; 7 positions agree with TRBD1. The V segment lost 2 bases and the J segment 3 bases; nucleotides outside the gene matches: 7. This CDR3 has 16 amino acids. Germline CDR1 reads SGHVS; CDR2 reads FQNEAQ. CDR3 DNA sequence: TGTGCCAGCAGCTTAAATTCTCAGGGGGACTACAATGAGCAGTTCTTC. Translated, it gives CASSLNSQGDYNEQFF.

This clonotype was seen repeatedly, ten times or more. This chain uses TRBV7-3 with TRBJ2-1; TRBD2 matches at 14 bases. The CDR3 spans 14 residues. Germline CDR1 reads SGHTA; CDR2 reads FQGTGA. The V and J ends lost 5 bases and 8 bases, in that order; junction bases with no gene match: 2. The CDR3 region has the DNA TGTGCCAGCAGCCCGGGACTAGCGGGGGATGAGCAGTTCTTC. Protein: CASSPGLAGDEQFF.

The chain links TRBV19 to TRBJ1-1; TRBD1 matches 7 bases. The germline V gene encodes CDR1 LNHDA and CDR2 SQIVND (reference sequence). The CDR3 extends over 14 amino acids. V trimming: 6 bases; J trimming: 1 base; junction bases outside the gene matches: 5. The CDR3 sequence is CASSHRGWNTEAFF. The CDR3 region has the DNA TGTGCCAGTAGCCACAGGGGTTGGAACACTGAAGCTTTCTTT.

The rearrangement links TRBV12-3 or TRBV12-4 to TRBJ1-2; 8 bases fit TRBD1. This CDR3 is built from 14 residues. The ends lost 2 bases at V and 4 bases at J; junction bases unmatched: 3. In DNA, the CDR3 is TGTGCCAGCAGTTTATCCAGGGGGCTCTATGGCTACACCTTC. Its translation: CASSLSRGLYGYTF.

The table lists this clonotype with a few counts. This rearrangement joins TRBV6-5 to TRBJ2-2, with D unclear. CDR3 length: 14 amino acids. Germline V gene lookup returns CDR1 MNHEY and CDR2 SVGAGI. V was pared by 2 bases and J by 4 bases, with 8 bases between. The CDR3 DNA sequence: TGTGCCAGCAGTTACAGGGTGATCACCGGGGAGCTGTTTTTT. It translates to CASSYRVITGELFF.